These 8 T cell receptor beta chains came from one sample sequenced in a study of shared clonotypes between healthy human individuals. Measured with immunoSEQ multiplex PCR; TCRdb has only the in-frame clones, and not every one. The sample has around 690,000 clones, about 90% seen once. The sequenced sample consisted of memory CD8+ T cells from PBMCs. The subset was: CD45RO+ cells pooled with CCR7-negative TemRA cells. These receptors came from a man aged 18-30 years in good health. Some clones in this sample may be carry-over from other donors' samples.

CDR3 sequence: CSVVLGDRGYEQFF. The CDR3 coding sequence is TGCAGCGTTGTACTCGGAGACAGGGGGTATGAGCAGTTCTTC. This sequence joins TRBV29-1 and TRBJ2-1; TRBD1 agrees at 9 bases. The CDR3 consists of 14 residues. The J segment lost 8 bases and the V segment lost 4 bases, leaving 9 bases of the junction unmatched. Germline V CDR1 and CDR2: SQVTM, ANQGSEA.

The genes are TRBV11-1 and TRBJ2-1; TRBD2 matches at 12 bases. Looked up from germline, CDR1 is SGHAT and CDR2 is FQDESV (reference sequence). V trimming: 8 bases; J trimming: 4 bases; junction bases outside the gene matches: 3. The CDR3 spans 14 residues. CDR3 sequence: CASGLAGTYNEQFF. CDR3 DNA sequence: TGTGCCAGCGGACTAGCGGGAACTTACAATGAGCAGTTCTTC.

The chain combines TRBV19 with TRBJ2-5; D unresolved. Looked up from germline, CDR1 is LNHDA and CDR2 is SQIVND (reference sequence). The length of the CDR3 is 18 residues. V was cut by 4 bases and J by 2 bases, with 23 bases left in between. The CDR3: CASSNRRHSLRYQETQYF. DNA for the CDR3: TGTGCCAGTAGTAATCGGCGTCACTCCTTAAGGTATCAAGAGACCCAGTACTTC.

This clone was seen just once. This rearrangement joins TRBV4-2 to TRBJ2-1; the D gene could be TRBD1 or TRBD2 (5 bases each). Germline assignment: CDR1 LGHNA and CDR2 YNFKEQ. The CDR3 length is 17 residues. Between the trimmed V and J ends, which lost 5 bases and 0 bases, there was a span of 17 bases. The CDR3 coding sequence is TGTGCCAGCAGCGCAAGGACCGGGACCTCCTCCTACAATGAGCAGTTCTTC. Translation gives CASSARTGTSSYNEQFF.

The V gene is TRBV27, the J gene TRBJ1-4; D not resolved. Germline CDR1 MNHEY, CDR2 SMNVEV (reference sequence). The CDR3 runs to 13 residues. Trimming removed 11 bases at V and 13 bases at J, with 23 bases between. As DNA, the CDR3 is TGTGCCGTAGGCGCTCTAGGCGCCAGTGGACTGTTTTTT. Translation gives CAVGALGASGLFF.

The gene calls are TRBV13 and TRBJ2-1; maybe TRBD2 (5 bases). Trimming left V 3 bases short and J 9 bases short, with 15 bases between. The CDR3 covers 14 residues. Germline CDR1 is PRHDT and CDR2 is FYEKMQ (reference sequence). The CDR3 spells CASSFFRSAGEQFF. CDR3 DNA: TGTGCCAGCAGCTTCTTCAGGAGTGCGGGTGAGCAGTTCTTC. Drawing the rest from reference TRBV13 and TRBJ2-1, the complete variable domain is AAGVIQSPRHLIKEKRETATLKCYPIPRHDTVYWYQQGPGQDPQFLISFYEKMQSDKGSIPDRFSAQQFSDYHSELNMSSLELGDSALYFCASSFFRSAGEQFFGPGTRLTVL.

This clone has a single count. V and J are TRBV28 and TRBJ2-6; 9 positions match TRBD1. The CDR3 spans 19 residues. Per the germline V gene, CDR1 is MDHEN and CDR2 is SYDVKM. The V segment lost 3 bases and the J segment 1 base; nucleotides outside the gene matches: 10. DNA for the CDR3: TGTGCCAGCAGTTTCTTCTTAACGGGACAGGGTTCTGGGGCCAACGTCCTGACTTTC. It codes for CASSFFLTGQGSGANVLTF.

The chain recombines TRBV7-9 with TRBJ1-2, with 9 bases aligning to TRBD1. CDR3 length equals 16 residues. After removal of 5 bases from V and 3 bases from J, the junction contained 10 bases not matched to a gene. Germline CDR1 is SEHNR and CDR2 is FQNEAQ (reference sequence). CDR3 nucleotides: TGTGCCAGCAGCAGAACTGGGGACAGGGATTACTATGGCTACACCTTC. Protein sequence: CASSRTGDRDYYGYTF.